The 11 T cell receptor beta chains reported below all come from one sample, sequenced in a study of early T cells in non-severe SARS-CoV-2 infection. TCRdb called the 5' RACE reads again in MiXCR, with one record for every CDR3 protein. Here the sample spans tens of thousands of distinct CDR3 sequences, less than 5% being singletons. Sequencing input: whole blood. The receptors were gathered from an adult who was a healthcare worker with PCR-confirmed SARS-CoV-2 infection or an uninfected control (not recorded which).

This clonotype came up a few times. The rearrangement uses TRBV7-9 and TRBJ2-5; D may be TRBD1 (6 bases). The CDR3 contains 15 residues. Trimming took off 2 bases at V and 2 bases at J, with 12 bases between the two ends. The germline V gene encodes CDR1 SEHNR and CDR2 FQNEAQ (reference sequence). The CDR3 sequence is CASSLFVGQQETQYF. CDR3 coding DNA: TGTGCCAGCAGCTTATTTGTCGGACAGCAAGAGACCCAGTACTTC.

About this clonotype itself: Being one base from a much bigger clone, this may be a read error. J is TRBJ1-2 and V is TRBV7-9; D call uncertain. Germline-derived CDR1 and CDR2 are SEHNR and FQNEAQ (reference sequence). The CDR3 extends over 13 amino acids. Written as DNA, the CDR3 is TGTGCCAGCTGGAGCGGGGAAGGGTATGACTACACCTTC. Amino acids: CASWSGEGYDYTF.

This clonotype came up a few times. The chain joins TRBV4-1 to TRBJ2-7, with 7 bases fitting TRBD1. Looked up from germline, CDR1 is MGHRA and CDR2 is YSYEKL. The V and J ends lost 4 bases and 6 bases, in that order; junction bases with no gene match: 6. The CDR3 contains 13 residues. This chain's CDR3 is CASSRTTGLEQYF. The CDR3 DNA sequence: TGCGCCAGCAGCCGAACGACAGGGCTCGAGCAGTACTTC.

At least ten counts were recorded for this clonotype. The V call is TRBV6-6, the J call TRBJ1-2, with D perhaps matching TRBD1 (6 bases). Germline V CDR1 and CDR2: MNHNY, SVGAGI (reference sequence). Trimming took off 0 bases at V and 1 base at J, with 12 bases between the two ends. The CDR3 is made up of 16 amino acids. CDR3 nucleotides: TGTGCCAGCAGTTACTCACGGACAGCGCTTAACTATGGCTACACCTTC. Translated, it gives CASSYSRTALNYGYTF.

This clonotype was seen many times. The rearrangement uses TRBV5-1 and TRBJ2-1; D is ambiguous. V lost 5 bases and J 4 bases, leaving 7 bases between the germline ends. There are 12 residues in the CDR3. Germline assignment: CDR1 SGHRS and CDR2 YFSETQ. This CDR3 reads CASRAGYNEQFF. The CDR3 DNA sequence: TGCGCCAGCAGGGCAGGTTACAATGAGCAGTTCTTC.

Ten or more counts support this clonotype. The chain carries TRBV4-3 and TRBJ2-1; TRBD2 agrees at 14 bases. The length of the CDR3 is 17 residues. Unmatched junction bases numbered 10, after V lost 4 bases and J lost 8 bases. Per germline, CDR1 LGHNA and CDR2 YSLEER. The DNA of the CDR3 is TGCGCCAGCAGCCCTCAGGGACTAGCGGGAGACGTATATGAGCAGTTCTTC. Translating gives CASSPQGLAGDVYEQFF.

This clonotype has a count of ten or more. The V and J genes are TRBV12-3 or TRBV12-4 and TRBJ1-1; D unresolved. Trimming took off 1 base at V and 2 bases at J, with 8 bases between the two ends. The CDR3 has 14 amino acids. The CDR3 DNA sequence: TGTGCCAGCAGTTTAGGGGGTTCTAACACTGAAGCTTTCTTT. Translation gives CASSLGGSNTEAFF.

This clonotype was counted between two and nine times. V usage is TRBV28 and J usage is TRBJ2-7; 8 nucleotides align to TRBD1. The CDR3 has 17 amino acids. CDR1 is MDHEN and CDR2 is SYDVKM in the germline V gene. The V and J ends lost 3 bases and 0 bases, in that order; junction bases with no gene match: 10. The CDR3 bases are TGTGCCAGCAGTTTCGGGGGAAACAGGGGGATCTCCTACGAGCAGTACTTC. Protein sequence: CASSFGGNRGISYEQYF.

Many counts were recorded for this clonotype. V and J are TRBV4-2 and TRBJ2-2; D is undetermined. The V gene lost 2 bases and the J gene lost 4 bases, with 14 bases spanning the gap. Germline CDR1 and CDR2: LGHNA and YNFKEQ. CDR3 length: 16 amino acids. The DNA for the CDR3 is TGTGCCAGCAGCCAAATGATAGTTTTAGGCACCGGGGAGCTGTTTTTT. It is translated as CASSQMIVLGTGELFF.

This clonotype came up many times. The CDR3 loop reads CASSLGPRRAFF. CDR3 nucleotides: TGTGCCAGCAGCTTAGGTCCTCGTAGGGCTTTCTTT. This chain joins TRBV7-9 and TRBJ1-1; no clear D gene. Germline V lookup: CDR1 SEHNR, CDR2 FQNEAQ (reference sequence). CDR3 length: 12 residues. V was cut by 1 base and J by 11 bases, with 11 bases left in between.

This clonotype was seen ten or more times. The rearrangement joins TRBV13 to TRBJ2-1; D may be TRBD1 or TRBD2 (5 bases each). This CDR3 has 16 amino acids. V lost 5 bases, J lost 2 bases, and 16 bases lay in between. Per the germline V gene, CDR1 is PRHDT and CDR2 is FYEKMQ (reference sequence). The CDR3 here is CASSPTLEGTYNEQFF. In DNA, the CDR3 is TGTGCCAGCAGCCCCACCCTAGAGGGGACCTACAATGAGCAGTTCTTC.